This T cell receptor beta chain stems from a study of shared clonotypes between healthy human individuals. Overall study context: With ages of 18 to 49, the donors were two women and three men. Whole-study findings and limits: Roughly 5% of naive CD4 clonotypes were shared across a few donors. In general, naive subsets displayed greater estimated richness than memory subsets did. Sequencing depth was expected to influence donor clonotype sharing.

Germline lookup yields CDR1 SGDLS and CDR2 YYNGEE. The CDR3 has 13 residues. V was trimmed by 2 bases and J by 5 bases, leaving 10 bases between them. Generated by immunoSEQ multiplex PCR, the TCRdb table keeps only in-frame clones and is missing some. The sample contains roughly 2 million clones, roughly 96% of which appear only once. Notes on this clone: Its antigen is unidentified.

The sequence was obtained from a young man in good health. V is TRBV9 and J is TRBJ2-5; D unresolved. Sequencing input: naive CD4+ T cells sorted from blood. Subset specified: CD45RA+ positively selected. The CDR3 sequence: CASSVGIAETQYF. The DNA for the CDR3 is TGTGCCAGCAGCGTTGGCATTGCGGAGACCCAGTACTTC.